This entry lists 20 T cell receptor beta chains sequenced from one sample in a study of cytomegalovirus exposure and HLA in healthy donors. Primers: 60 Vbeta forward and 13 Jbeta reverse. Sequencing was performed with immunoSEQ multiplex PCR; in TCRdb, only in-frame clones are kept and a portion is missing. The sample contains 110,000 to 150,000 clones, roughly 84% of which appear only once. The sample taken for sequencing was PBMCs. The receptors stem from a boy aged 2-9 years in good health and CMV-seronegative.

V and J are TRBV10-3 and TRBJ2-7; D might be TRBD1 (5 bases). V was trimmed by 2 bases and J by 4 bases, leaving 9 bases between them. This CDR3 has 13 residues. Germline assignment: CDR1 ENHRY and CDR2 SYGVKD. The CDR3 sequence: CAISEGQKYEQYF. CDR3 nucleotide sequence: TGTGCCATCAGTGAGGGACAAAAATACGAGCAGTACTTC.

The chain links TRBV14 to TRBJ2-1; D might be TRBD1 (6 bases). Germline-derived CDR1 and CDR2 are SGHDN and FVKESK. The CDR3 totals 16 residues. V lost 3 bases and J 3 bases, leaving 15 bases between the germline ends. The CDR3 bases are TGTGCCAGCAGCCAGGGTCCCGGGACATACTACAATGAGCAGTTCTTC. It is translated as CASSQGPGTYYNEQFF.

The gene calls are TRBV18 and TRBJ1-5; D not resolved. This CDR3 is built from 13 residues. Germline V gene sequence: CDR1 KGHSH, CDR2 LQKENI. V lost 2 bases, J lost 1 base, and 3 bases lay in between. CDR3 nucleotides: TGTGCCAGCTCACCATTAAGCAATCAGCCCCAGCATTTT. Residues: CASSPLSNQPQHF.

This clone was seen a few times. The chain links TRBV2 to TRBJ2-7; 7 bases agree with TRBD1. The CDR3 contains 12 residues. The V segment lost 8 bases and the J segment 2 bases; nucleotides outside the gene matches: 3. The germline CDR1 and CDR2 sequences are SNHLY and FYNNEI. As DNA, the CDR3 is TGTGCCAGCGGGGACAGTACCTACGAGCAGTACTTC. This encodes CASGDSTYEQYF.

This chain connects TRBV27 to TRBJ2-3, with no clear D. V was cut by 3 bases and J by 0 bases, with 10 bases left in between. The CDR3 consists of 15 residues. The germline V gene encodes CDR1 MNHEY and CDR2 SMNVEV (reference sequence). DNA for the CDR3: TGTGCCAGCAGTTTGACCAGGCCCAGCACAGATACGCAGTATTTT. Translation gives CASSLTRPSTDTQYF.

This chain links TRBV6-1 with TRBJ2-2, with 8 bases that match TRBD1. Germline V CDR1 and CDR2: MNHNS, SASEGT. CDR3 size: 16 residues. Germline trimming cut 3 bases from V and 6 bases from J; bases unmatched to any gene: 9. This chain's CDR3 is CASSDRGLAIPGELFF. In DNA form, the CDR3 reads TGTGCCAGCAGTGACAGGGGGCTTGCTATCCCCGGGGAGCTGTTTTTT.

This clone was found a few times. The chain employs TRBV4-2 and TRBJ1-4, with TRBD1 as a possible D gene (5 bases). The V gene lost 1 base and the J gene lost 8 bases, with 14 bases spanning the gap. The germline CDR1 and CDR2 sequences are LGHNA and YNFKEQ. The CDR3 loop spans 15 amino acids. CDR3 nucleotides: TGTGCCAGCAGCCAAGTCGGCAGGGATCGGGAAAAACTGTTTTTT. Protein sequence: CASSQVGRDREKLFF.

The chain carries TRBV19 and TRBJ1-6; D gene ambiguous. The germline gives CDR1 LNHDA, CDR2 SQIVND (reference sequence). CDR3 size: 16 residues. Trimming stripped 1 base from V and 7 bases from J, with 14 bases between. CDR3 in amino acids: CASSIVRTVGNSPLHF. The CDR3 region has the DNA TGTGCCAGTAGTATAGTACGTACGGTCGGGAATTCACCCCTCCACTTT.

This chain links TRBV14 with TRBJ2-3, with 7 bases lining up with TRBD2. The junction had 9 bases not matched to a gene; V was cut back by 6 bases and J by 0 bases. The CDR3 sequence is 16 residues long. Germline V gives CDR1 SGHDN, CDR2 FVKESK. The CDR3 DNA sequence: TGTGCCAGCAGTCGGGGGGTCTTACCTAGCACAGATACGCAGTATTTT. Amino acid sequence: CASSRGVLPSTDTQYF.

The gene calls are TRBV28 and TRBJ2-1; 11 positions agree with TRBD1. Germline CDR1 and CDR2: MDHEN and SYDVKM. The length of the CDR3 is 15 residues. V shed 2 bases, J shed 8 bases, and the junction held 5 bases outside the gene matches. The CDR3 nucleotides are TGTGCCAGCAGTTTAACGGACAGGGGGCTTCATGAGCAGTTCTTC. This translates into CASSLTDRGLHEQFF.

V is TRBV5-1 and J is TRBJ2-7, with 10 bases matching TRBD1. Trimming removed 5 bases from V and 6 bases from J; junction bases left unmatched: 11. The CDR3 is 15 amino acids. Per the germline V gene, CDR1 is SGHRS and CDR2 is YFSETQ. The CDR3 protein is CASSPTGGAPGEQYF. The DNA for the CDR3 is TGCGCCAGCAGTCCGACAGGGGGCGCCCCGGGCGAGCAGTACTTC.

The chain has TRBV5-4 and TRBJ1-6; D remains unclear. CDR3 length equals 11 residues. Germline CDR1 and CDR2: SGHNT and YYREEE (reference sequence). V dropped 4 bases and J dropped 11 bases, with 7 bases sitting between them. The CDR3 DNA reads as TGTGCCAGCAGCACGCGTCCACCCCTCCACTTT. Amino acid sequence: CASSTRPPLHF. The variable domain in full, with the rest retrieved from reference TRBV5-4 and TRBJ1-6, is ETGVTQSPTHLIKTRGQQVTLRCSSQSGHNTVSWYQQALGQGPQFIFQYYREEENGRGNFPPRFSGLQFPNYSSELNVNALELDDSALYLCASSTRPPLHFGNGTRLTVT.

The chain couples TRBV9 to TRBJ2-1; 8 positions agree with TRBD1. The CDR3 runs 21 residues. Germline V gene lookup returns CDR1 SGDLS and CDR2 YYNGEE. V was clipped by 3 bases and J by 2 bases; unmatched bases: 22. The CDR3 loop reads CASSAPTSRDRHDTAYNEQFF. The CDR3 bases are TGTGCCAGCAGCGCCCCAACATCCCGGGACAGGCATGATACAGCCTACAATGAGCAGTTCTTC.

The CDR3 is CASSPSVNTEAFF. CDR3 bases: TGCGCCAGCAGCCCTAGCGTGAACACTGAAGCTTTCTTT. The genes are TRBV4-1 and TRBJ1-1; D ambiguous. The V and J ends lost 4 bases and 0 bases respectively, with 6 bases between them. The CDR3 covers 13 residues. Germline CDR1 reads MGHRA; CDR2 reads YSYEKL.

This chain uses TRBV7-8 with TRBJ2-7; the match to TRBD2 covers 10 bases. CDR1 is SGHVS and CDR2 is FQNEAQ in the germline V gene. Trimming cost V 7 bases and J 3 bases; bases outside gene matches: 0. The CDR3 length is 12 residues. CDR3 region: CASTSGSYEQYF. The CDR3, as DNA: TGTGCCAGCACTAGCGGGAGCTACGAGCAGTACTTC.

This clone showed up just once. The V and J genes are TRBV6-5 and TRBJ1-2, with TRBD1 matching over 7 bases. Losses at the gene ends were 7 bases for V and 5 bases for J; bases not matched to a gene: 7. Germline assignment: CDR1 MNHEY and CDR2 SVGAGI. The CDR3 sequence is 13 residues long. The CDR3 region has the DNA TGTGCCAGCAAGGGGGCAATTCTTTATGGCTACACCTTC. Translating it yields CASKGAILYGYTF.

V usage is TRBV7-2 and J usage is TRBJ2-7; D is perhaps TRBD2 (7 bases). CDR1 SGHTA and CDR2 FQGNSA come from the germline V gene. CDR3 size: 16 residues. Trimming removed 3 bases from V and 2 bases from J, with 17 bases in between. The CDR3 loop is CASSFLSRGPAYEQYF. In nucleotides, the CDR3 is TGTGCCAGCAGCTTCCTTTCGCGGGGGCCGGCCTACGAGCAGTACTTC.

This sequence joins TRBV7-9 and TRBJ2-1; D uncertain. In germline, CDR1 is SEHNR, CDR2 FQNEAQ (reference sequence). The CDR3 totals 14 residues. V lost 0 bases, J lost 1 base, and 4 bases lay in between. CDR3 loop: CASSLALSYNEQFF. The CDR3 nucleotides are TGTGCCAGCAGCTTAGCTCTATCCTACAATGAGCAGTTCTTC.

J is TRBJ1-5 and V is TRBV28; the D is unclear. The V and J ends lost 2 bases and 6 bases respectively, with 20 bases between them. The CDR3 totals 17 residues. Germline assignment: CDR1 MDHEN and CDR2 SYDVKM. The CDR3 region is CASSLLVLRGRSQPQHF. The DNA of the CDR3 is TGTGCCAGCAGTTTACTGGTTTTACGTGGCCGGAGTCAGCCCCAGCATTTT.

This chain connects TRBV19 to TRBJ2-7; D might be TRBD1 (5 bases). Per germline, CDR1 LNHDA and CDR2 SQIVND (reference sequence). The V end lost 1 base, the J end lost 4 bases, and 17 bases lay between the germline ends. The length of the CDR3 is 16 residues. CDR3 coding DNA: TGTGCCAGTAGTATAGGGGATAGGGGTGGTTTTTACGAGCAGTACTTC. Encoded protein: CASSIGDRGGFYEQYF.